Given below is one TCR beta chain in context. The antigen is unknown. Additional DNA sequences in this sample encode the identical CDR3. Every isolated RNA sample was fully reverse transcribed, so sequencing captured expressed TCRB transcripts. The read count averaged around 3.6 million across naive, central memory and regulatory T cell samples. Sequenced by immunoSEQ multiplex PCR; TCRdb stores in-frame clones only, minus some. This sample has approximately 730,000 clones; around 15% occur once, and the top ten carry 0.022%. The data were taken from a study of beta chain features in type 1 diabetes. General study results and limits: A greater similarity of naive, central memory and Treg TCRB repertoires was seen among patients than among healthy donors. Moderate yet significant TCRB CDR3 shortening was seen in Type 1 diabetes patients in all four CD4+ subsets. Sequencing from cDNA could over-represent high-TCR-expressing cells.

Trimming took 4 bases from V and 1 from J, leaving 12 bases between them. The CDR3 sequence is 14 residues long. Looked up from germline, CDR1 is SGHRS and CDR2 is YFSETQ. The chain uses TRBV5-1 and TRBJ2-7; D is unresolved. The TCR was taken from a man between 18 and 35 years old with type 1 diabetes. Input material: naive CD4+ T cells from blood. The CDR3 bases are TGCGCCAGCAGCCTCGGAACAGCATCCTACGAGCAGTACTTC. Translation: CASSLGTASYEQYF.